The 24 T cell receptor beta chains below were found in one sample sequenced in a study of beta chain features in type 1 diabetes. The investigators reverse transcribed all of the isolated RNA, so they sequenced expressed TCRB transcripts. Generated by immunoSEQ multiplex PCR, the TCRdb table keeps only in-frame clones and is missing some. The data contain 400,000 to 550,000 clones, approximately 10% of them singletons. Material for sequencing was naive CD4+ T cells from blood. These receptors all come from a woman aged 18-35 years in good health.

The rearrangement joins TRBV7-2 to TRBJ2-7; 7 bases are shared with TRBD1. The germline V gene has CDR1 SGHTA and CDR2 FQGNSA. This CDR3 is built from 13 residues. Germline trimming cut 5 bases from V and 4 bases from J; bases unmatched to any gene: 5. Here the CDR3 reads CASSKIQGYEQYF. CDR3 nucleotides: TGTGCCAGCAGCAAAATACAGGGGTACGAGCAGTACTTC.

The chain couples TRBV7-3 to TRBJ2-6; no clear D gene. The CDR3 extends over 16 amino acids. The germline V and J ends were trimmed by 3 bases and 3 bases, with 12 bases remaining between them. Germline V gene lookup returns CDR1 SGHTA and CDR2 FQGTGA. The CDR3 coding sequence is TGTGCCAGCAGCTTGACGTCGGGTCGTGGGGCCAACGTCCTGACTTTC. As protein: CASSLTSGRGANVLTF.

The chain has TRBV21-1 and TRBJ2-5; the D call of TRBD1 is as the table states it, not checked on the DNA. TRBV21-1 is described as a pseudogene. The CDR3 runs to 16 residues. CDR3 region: CASSIYRDRDSETQYF. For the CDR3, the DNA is TGTGCCAGCAGCATATACCGGGACAGGGATTCGGAGACCCAGTACTTC.

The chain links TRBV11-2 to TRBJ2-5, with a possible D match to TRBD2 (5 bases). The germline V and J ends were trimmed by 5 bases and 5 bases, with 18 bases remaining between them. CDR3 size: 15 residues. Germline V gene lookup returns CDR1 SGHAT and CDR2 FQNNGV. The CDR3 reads CASSLGGLSLETQYF. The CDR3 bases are TGTGCCAGCAGCCTCGGCGGGTTGTCCCTGGAGACCCAGTACTTC.

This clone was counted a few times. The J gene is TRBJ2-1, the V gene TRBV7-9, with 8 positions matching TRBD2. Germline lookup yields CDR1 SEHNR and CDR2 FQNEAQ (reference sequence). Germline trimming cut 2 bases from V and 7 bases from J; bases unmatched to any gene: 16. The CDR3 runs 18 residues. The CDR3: CASSLRSGISTLGNEQFF. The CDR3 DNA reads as TGTGCCAGCAGCTTACGTAGCGGGATATCTACTTTGGGAAATGAGCAGTTCTTC.

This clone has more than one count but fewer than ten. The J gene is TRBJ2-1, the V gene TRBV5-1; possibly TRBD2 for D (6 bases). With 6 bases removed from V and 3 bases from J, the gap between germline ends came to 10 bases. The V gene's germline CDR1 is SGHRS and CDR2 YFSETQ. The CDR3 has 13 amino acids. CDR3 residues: CASTWDFYNEQFF. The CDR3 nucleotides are TGCGCCAGCACCTGGGACTTCTACAATGAGCAGTTCTTC.

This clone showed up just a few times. The CDR3 loop reads CASSVDPEETQYF. The DNA for the CDR3 is TGTGCCAGCAGCGTAGATCCTGAAGAGACCCAGTACTTC. V gene TRBV9 combines with J gene TRBJ2-5; D remains ambiguous. The CDR3 has 13 residues. Trimming removed 0 bases from V and 3 bases from J, with 6 bases in between. Germline CDR1 reads SGDLS; CDR2 reads YYNGEE.

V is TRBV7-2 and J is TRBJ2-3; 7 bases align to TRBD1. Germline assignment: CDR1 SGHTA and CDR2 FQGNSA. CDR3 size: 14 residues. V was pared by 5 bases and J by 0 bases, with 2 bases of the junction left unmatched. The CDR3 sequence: CASSPGQSTDTQYF. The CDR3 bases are TGTGCCAGCAGCCCGGGACAGAGCACAGATACGCAGTATTTT.

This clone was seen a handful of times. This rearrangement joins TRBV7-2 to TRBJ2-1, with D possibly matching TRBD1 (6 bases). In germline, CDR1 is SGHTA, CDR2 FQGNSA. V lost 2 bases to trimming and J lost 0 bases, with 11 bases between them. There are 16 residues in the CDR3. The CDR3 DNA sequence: TGTGCCAGCAGCTTACGAGGACAGAGCTCCTACAATGAGCAGTTCTTC. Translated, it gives CASSLRGQSSYNEQFF.

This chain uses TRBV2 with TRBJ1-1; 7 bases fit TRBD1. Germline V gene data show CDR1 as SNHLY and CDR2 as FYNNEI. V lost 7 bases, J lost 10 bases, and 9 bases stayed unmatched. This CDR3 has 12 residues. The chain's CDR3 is CASTGDSPRAFF. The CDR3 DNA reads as TGTGCCAGCACCGGGGACAGCCCCAGAGCTTTCTTT.

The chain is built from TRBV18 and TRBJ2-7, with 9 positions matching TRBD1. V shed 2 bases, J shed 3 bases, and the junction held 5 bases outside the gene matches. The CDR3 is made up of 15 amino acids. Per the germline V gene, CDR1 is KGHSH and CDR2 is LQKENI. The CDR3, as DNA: TGTGCCAGCTCACCAGAGACAGGGGGTAACTACGAGCAGTACTTC. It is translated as CASSPETGGNYEQYF.

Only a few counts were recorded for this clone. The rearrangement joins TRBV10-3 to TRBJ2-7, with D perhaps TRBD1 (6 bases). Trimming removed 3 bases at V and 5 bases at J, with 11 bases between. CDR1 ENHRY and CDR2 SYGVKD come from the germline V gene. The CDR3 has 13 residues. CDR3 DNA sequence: TGTGCCATCAGTGACCTGGGGGACAACGAGCAGTACGTC. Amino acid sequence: CAISDLGDNEQYV.

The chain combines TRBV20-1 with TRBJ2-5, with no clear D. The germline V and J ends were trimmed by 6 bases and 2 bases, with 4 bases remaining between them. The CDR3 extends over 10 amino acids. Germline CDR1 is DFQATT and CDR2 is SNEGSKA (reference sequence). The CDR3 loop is CSAQQETQYF. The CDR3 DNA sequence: TGCAGTGCGCAACAAGAGACCCAGTACTTC.

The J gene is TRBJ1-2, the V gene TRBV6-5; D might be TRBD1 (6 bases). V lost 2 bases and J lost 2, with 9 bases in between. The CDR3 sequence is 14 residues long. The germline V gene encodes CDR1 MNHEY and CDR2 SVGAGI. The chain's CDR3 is CASSYQTGNYGYTF. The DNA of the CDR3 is TGTGCCAGCAGTTACCAAACAGGGAACTATGGCTACACCTTC.

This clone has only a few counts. CDR3 coding DNA: TGTGCCAGCAGTGATCAAAGGGCGGGAGTCCTTTATGAGCAGTTCTTC. It codes for CASSDQRAGVLYEQFF. V usage is TRBV25-1 and J usage is TRBJ2-1; the match to TRBD2 covers 7 bases. This CDR3 has 16 residues. V gave up 3 bases and J gave up 8 bases; unmatched junction bases: 13. Germline V gene sequence: CDR1 MGHDK, CDR2 SYGVNS.

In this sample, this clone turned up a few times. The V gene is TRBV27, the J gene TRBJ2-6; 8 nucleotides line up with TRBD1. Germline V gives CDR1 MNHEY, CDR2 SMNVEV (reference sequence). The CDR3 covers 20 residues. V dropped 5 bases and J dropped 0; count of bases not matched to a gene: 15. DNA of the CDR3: TGTGCCAGCAGTCCATCGGGGACAGGCGACTTTAGCTCTGGGGCCAACGTCCTGACTTTC. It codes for CASSPSGTGDFSSGANVLTF.

The CDR3 region has the DNA TGTGCCAGCAGCGTAGAATTGTGGGGGACCCAGTACTTC. It encodes CASSVELWGTQYF. This rearrangement joins TRBV9 to TRBJ2-5, with D uncertain. V lost 0 bases and J 7 bases, leaving 10 bases between the germline ends. Germline CDR1 SGDLS, CDR2 YYNGEE. This CDR3 comprises 13 residues. Supplemented by reference TRBV9 and TRBJ2-5, the full variable domain reads DSGVTQTPKHLITATGQRVTLRCSPRSGDLSVYWYQQSLDQGLQFLIQYYNGEERAKGNILERFSAQQFPDLHSELNLSSLELGDSALYFCASSVELWGTQYFGPGTRLLVL.

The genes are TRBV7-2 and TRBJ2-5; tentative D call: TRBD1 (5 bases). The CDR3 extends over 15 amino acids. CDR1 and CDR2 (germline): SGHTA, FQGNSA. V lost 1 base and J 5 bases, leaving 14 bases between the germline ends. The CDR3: CASSLDAGLVETQYF. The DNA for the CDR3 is TGTGCCAGCAGCTTAGACGCAGGGTTGGTGGAGACCCAGTACTTC.

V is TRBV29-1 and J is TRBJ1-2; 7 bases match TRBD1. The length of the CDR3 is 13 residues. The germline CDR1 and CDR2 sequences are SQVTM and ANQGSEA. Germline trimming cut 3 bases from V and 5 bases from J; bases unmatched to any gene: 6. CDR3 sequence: CSVEEGADYGYTF. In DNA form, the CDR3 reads TGCAGCGTTGAGGAGGGGGCGGATTATGGCTACACCTTC. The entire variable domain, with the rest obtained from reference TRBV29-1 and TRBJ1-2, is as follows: SAVISQKPSRDICQRGTSLTIQCQVDSQVTMMFWYRQQPGQSLTLIATANQGSEATYESGFVIDKFPISRPNLTFSTLTVSNMSPEDSSIYLCSVEEGADYGYTFGSGTRLTVV.

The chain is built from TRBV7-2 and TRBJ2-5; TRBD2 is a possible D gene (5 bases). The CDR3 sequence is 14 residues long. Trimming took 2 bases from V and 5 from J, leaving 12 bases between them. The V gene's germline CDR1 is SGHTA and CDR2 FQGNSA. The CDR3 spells CASSLFEGLETQYF. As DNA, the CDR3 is TGTGCCAGCAGCTTATTTGAGGGCTTGGAGACCCAGTACTTC.

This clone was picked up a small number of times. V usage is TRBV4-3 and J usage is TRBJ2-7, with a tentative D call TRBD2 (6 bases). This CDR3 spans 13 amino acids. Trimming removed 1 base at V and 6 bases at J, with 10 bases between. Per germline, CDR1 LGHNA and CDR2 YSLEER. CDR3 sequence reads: CASSQGLGGEQYV. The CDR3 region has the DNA TGCGCCAGCAGCCAAGGTCTGGGGGGCGAGCAGTACGTC.

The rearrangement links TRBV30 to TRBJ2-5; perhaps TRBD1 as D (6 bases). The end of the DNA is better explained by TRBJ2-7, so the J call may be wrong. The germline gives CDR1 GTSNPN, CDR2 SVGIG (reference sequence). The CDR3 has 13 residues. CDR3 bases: TGTGCCTGGTCACCGGGACACTACTACGAGCAGTACTTC. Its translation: CAWSPGHYYEQYF.

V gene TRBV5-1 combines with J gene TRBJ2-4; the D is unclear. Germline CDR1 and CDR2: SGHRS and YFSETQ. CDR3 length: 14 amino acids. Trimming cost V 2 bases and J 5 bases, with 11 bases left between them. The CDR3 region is CASSLVGSENIQYF. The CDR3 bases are TGCGCCAGCAGCTTAGTGGGATCAGAAAACATTCAGTACTTC.

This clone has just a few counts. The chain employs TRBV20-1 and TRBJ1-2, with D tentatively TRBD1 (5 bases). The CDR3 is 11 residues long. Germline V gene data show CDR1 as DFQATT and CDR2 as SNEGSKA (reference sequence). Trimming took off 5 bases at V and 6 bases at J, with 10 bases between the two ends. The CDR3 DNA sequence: TGCAGTGCTTGGAGACAGAATGGCTACACCTTC. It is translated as CSAWRQNGYTF.